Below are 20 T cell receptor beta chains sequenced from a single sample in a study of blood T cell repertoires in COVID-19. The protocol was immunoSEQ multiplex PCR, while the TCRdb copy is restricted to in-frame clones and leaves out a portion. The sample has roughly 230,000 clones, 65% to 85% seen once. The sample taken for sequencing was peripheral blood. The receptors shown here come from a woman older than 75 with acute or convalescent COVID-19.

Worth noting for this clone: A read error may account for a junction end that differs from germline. The DNA of the CDR3 is TGTGCCAGCAGTGAATGGGGGGAATTTCCCTTC. Its translation is CASSEWGEFPF. The rearrangement uses TRBV2 and TRBJ2-7; D may be TRBD2 (6 bases). Germline V gives CDR1 SNHLY, CDR2 FYNNEI. The CDR3 totals 11 residues.

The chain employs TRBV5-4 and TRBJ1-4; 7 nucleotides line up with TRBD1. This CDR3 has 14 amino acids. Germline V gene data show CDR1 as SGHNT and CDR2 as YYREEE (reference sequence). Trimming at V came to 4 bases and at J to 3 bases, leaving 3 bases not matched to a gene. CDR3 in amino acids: CASSPDRANEKLFF. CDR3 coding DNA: TGTGCCAGCAGCCCCGACAGGGCTAATGAAAAACTGTTTTTT.

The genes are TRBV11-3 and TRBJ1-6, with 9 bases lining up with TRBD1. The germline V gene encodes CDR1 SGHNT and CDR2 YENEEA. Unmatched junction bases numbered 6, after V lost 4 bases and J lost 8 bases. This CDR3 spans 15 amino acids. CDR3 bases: TGTGCCAGCAGCTCGGACAGGGGAGGTTATTCACCCCTCCACTTT. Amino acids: CASSSDRGGYSPLHF.

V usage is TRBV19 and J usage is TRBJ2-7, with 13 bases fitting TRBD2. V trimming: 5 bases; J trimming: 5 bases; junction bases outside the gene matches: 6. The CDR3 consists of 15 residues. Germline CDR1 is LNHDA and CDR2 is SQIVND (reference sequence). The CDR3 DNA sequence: TGTGCCAGTAGTGGACTAGCGGGAGTTGGGCACGAGCAGTACTTC. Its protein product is CASSGLAGVGHEQYF.

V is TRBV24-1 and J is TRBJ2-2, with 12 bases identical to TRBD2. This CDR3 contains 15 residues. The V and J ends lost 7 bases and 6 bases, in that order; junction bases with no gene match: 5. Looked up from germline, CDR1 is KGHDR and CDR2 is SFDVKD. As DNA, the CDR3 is TGTGCCACCAGCAGACTAGCGGGAGTATCCGGGGAGCTGTTTTTT. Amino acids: CATSRLAGVSGELFF.

CDR3 DNA: TGTGCCAGCAGCAAAGGCCCTTCCACAGGGGATTCTCAAGAGACCCAGTACTTC. Encoded protein: CASSKGPSTGDSQETQYF. This chain joins TRBV21-1 and TRBJ2-5; the D call of TRBD1 is as the table states it, not checked on the DNA. TRBV21-1 has pseudogene status. The CDR3 covers 18 residues.

CDR3 DNA sequence: TGTGCCAGTAGTCTCGGGTATAGCAATCAGCCCCAGCATTTT. This gives the protein CASSLGYSNQPQHF. V and J are TRBV19 and TRBJ1-5; D is uncertain. From germline, CDR1 is LNHDA and CDR2 SQIVND (reference sequence). Trimming cost V 5 bases and J 0 bases, with 8 bases left between them. The CDR3 consists of 14 residues.

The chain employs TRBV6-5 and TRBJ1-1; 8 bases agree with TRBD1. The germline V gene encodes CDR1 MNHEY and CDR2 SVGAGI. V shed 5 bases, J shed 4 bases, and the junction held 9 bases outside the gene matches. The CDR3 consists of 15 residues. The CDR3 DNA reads TGTGCCAGCAGTCTCTATCAGGGGGCTGCCACTGAAGCTTTCTTT. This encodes CASSLYQGAATEAFF.

The CDR3 sequence is CASSLDRQGDTLHF. The CDR3 nucleotides read TGTGCCAGCAGCTTAGACCGACAGGGCGACACCCTCCACTTT. V usage is TRBV13 and J usage is TRBJ1-6; 7 nucleotides match TRBD1. Trimming removed 1 base from V and 14 bases from J; junction bases left unmatched: 8. The CDR3 consists of 14 residues. CDR1 and CDR2 from the germline V gene are PRHDT and FYEKMQ (reference sequence).

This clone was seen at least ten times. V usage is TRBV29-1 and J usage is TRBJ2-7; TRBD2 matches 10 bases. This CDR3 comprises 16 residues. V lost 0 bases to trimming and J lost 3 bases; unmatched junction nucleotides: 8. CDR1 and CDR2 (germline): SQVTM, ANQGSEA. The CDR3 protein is CSVEESSGSTRYEQYF. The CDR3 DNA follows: TGCAGCGTTGAAGAGTCTAGCGGGAGCACACGCTACGAGCAGTACTTC.

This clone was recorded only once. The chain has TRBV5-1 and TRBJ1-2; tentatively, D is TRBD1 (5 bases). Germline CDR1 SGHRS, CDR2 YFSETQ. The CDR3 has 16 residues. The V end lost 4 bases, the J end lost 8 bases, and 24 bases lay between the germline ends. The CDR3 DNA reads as TGCGCCAGCAGCAATTCCTCCGTTTTTCGACAGAGCGGCTACACCTTC. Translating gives CASSNSSVFRQSGYTF.

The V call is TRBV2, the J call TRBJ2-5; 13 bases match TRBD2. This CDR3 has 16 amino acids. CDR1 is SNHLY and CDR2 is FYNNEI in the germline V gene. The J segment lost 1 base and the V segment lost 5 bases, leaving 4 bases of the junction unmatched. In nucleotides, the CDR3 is TGTGCCAGCAGTCGGACTAGCGGGGGACCCCAAGAGACCCAGTACTTC. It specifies CASSRTSGGPQETQYF. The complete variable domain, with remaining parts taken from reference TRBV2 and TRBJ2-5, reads EPEVTQTPSHQVTQMGQEVILRCVPISNHLYFYWYRQILGQKVEFLVSFYNNEISEKSEIFDDQFSVERPDGSNFTLKIRSTKLEDSAMYFCASSRTSGGPQETQYFGPGTRLLVL.

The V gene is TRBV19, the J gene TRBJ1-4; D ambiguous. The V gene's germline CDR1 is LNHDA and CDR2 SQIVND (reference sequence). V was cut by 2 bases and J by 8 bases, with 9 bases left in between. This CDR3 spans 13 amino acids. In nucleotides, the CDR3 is TGTGCCAGTAGTATACGCTGGGAGGAAAAACTGTTTTTT. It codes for CASSIRWEEKLFF.

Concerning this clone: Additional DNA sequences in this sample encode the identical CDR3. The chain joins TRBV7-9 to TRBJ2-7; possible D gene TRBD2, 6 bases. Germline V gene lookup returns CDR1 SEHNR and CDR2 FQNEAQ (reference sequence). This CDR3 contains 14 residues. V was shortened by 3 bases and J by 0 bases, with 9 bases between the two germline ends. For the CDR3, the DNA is TGTGCCAGCAGCTTCGGAGGGAGCTCCTACGAGCAGTACTTC. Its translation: CASSFGGSSYEQYF. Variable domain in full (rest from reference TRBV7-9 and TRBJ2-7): DTGVSQNPRHKITKRGQNVTFRCDPISEHNRLYWYRQTLGQGPEFLTYFQNEAQLEKSRLLSDRFSAERPKGSFSTLEIQRTEQGDSAMYLCASSFGGSSYEQYFGPGTRLTVT.

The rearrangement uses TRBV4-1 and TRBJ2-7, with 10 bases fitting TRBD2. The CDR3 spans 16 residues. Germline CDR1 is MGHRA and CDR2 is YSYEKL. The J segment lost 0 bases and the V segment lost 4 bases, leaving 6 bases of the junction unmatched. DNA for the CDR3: TGCGCCAGCAGCCTCCTAGCGGGGGCTAGCTCCTACGAGCAGTACTTC. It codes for CASSLLAGASSYEQYF.

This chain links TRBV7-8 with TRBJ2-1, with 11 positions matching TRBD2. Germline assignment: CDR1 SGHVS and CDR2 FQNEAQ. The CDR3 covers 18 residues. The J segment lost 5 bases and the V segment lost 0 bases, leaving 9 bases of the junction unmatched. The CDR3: CASSLARASGRNNNEQFF. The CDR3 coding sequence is TGTGCCAGCAGCTTAGCGCGGGCTAGCGGGAGGAACAACAATGAGCAGTTCTTC.

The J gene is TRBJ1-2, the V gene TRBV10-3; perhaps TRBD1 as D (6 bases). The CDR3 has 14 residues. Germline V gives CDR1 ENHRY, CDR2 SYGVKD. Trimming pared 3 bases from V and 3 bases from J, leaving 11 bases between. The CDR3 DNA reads TGTGCCATCAGTGACAAAGGGGGAGACTATGGCTACACCTTC. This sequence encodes CAISDKGGDYGYTF.

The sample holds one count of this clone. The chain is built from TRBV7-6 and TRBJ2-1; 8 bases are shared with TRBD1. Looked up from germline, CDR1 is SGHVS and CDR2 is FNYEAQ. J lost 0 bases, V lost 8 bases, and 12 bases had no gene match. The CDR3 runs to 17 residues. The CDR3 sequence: CASSLAGGGSSYNEQFF. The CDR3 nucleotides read TGTGCCAGCTCCTTAGCAGGGGGCGGTAGCTCCTACAATGAGCAGTTCTTC. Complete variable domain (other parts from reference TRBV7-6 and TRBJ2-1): GAGVSQSPRYKVTKRGQDVALRCDPISGHVSLYWYRQALGQGPEFLTYFNYEAQQDKSGLPNDRFSAERPEGSISTLTIQRTEQRDSAMYRCASSLAGGGSSYNEQFFGPGTRLTVL.

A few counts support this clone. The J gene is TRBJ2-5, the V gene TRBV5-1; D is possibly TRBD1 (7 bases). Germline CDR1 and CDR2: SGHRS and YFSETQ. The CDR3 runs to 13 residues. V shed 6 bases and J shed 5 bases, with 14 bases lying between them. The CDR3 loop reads CASIRAGGETQYF. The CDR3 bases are TGCGCCAGCATTAGAGCAGGGGGGGAGACCCAGTACTTC.

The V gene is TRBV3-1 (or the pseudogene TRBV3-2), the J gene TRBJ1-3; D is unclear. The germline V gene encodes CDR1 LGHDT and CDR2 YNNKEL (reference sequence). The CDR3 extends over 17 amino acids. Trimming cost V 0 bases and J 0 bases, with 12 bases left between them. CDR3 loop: CASSQDPPRFSGNTIYF. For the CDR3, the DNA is TGTGCCAGCAGCCAAGATCCCCCTCGGTTCTCTGGAAACACCATATATTTT.